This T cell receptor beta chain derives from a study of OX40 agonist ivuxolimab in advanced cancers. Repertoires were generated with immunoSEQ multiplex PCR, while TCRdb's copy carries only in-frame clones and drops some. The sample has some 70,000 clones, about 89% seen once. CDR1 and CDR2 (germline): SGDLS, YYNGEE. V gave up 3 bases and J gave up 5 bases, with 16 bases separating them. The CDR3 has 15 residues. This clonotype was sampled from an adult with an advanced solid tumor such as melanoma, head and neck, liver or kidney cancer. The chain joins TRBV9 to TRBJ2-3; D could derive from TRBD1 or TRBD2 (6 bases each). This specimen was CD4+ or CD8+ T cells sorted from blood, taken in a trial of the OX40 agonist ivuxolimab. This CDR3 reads CASSAEGGQVDTQYF. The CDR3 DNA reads TGTGCCAGCAGCGCAGAAGGGGGGCAGGTAGATACGCAGTATTTT.